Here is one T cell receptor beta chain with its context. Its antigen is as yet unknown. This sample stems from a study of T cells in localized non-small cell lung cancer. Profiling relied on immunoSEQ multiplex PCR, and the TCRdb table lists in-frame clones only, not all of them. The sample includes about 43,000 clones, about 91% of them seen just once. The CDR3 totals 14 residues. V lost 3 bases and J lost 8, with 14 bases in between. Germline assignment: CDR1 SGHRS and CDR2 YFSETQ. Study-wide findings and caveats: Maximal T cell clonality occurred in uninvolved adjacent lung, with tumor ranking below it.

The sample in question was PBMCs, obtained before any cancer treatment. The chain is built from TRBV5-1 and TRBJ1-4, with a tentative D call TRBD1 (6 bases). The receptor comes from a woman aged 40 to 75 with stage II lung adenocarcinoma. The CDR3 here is CASSWAGGREKLFF. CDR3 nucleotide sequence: TGCGCCAGCAGCTGGGCGGGGGGCCGGGAAAAACTGTTTTTT.